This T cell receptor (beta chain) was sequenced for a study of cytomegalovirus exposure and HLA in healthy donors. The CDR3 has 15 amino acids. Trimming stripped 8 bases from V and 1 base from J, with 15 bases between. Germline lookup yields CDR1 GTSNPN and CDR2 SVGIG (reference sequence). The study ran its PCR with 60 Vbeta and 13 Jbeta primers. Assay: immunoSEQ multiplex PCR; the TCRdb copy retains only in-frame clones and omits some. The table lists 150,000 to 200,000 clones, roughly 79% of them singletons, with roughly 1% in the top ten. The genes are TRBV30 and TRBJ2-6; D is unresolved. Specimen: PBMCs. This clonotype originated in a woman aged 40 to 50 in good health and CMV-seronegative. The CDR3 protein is CAGPDQTSGANVLTF. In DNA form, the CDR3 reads TGTGCCGGCCCAGATCAAACGTCTGGGGCCAACGTCCTGACTTTC.